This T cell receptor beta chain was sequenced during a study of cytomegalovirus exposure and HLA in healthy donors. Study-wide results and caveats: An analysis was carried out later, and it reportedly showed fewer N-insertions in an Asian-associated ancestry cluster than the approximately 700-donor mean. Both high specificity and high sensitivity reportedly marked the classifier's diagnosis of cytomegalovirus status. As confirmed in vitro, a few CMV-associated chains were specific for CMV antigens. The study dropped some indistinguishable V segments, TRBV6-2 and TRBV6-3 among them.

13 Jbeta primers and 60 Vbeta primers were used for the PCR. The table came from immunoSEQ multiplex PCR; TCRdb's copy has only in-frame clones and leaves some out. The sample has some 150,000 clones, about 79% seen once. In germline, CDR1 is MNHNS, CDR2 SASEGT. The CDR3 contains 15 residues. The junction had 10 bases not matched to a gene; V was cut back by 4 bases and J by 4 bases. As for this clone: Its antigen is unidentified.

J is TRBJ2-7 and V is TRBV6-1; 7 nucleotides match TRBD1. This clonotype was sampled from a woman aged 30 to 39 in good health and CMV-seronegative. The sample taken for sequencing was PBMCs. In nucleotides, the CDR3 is TGTGCCAGCAGTGGTCGAGGACAGGAGCCTTACGAGCAGTACTTC. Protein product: CASSGRGQEPYEQYF.